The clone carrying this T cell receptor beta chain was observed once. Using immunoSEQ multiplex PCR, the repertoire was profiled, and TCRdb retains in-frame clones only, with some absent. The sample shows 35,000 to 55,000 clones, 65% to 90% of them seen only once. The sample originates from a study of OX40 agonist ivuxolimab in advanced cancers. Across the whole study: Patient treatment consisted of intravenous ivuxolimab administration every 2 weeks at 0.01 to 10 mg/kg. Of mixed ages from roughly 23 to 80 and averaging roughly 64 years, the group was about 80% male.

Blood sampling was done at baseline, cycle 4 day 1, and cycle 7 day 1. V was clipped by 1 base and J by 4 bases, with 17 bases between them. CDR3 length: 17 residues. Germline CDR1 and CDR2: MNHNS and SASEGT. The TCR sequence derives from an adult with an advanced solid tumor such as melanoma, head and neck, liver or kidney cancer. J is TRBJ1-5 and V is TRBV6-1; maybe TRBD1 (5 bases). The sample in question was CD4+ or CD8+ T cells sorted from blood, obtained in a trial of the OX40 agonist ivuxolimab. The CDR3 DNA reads TGTGCCAGCAGTGAAGGGGGGGGGTTCAGTGAAAATCAGCCCCAGCATTTT. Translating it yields CASSEGGGFSENQPQHF.